The clone carrying this T cell receptor beta chain was picked up many times. These data belong to a study of T cell repertoires in cytomegalovirus infection. A single record per CDR3 protein comes from TCRdb applying MiXCR to the reads. The table records some 280,000 distinct CDR3 sequences, roughly 15% of them present only once. Between the trimmed V and J ends, which lost 1 base and 4 bases, there was a span of 14 bases. CDR3 length: 15 amino acids. V is TRBV12-3 or TRBV12-4 and J is TRBJ2-7; D is perhaps TRBD1 or TRBD2 (6 bases each). The clonotype was recovered from a human donor in good health (CMV status not recorded). Some clones in this sample may be carry-over from other donors' samples. What was sequenced was PBMCs. CDR3: CASSLGTGGKYEQYF. The CDR3 DNA follows: TGTGCCAGCAGTTTAGGTACCGGGGGCAAGTACGAGCAGTACTTC.